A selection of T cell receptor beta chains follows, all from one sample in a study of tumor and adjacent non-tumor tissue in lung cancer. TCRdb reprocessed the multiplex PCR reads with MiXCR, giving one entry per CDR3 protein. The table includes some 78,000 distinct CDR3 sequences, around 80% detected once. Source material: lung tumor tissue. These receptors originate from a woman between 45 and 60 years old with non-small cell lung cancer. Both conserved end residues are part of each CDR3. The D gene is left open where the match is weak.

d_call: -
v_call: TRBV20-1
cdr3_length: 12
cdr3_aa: CSAKRTSNGQFF

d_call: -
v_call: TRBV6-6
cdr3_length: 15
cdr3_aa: CANMPLCSLYETHYF

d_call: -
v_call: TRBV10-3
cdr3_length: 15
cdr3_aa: CAISDSVDYNSPLHF

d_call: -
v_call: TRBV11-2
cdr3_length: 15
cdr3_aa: CASSFIARGNNGHFF

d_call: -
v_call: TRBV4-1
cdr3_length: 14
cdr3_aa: CTSSQDQGPWGYIF

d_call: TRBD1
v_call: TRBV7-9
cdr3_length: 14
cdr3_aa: CARSDRDRDYEQYF

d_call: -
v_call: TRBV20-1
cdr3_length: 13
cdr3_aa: CSAIRESLFEQYF

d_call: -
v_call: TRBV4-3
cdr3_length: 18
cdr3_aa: CASCQENDGNSGANVLTF

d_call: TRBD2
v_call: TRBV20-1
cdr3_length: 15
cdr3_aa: CSARDTLAGPYEQYF

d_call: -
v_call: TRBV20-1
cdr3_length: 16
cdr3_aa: CSARGSSRTVNTAAFF

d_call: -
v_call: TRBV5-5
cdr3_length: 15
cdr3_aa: CASSLIGDSGNTIYF

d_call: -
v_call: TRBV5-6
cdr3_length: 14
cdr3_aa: CASSLGRYTRELFF

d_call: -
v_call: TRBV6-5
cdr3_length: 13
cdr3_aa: CASSPALDGELFF

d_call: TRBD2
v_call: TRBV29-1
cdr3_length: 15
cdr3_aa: CSVGGTSGGTCTQYF

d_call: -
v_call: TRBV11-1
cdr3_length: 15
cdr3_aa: CASSPGSAVQETQYF

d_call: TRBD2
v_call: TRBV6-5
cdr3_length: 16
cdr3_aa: CDSSYGGVAPQVTQYF

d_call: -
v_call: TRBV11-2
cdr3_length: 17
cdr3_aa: CASTPEVGGSSYNELFF

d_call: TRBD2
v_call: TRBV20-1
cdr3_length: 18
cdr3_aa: CSARHAKLLAGRTDTQYF

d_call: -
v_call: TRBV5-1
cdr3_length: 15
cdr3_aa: CASSPHSTSTGTQYF

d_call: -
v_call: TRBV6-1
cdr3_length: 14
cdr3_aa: CASSAVGAINEQFF

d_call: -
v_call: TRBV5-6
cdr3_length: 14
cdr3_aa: CVSSLGGSSEKLFF

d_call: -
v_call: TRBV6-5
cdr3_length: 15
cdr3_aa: CASRTGTNDTRDLFF

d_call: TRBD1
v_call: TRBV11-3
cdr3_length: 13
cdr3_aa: CVSSLAGGNEQLF

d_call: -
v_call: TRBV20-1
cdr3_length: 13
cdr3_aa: CSARVLLEGGLFF

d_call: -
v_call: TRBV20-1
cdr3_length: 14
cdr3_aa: CSARGPRGGNEQFF

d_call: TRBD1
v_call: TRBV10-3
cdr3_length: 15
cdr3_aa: CAISAPGQGNTEAFF

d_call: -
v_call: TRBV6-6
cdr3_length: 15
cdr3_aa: CASSFGMAGNRPQHF

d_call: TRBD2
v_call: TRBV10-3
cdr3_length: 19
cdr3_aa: CAISESPPTSGRIQETQYF

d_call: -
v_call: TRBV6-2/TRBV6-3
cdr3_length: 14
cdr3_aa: CASITSRRSGKQFF

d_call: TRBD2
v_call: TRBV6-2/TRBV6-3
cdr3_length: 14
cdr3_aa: CACSTSGLSYEQYF

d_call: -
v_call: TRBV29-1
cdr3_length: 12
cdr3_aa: CIVEVGVYGYTF

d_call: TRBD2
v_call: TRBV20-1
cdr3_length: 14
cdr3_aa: CSVRGAGVHGEMFF

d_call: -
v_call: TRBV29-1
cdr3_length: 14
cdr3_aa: CSVAIRDETYERCF

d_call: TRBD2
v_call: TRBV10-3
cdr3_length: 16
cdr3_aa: CAISEILAGSTDTHYF

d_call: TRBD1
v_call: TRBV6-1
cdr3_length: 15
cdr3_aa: CTSSEVGQGVGEQYF

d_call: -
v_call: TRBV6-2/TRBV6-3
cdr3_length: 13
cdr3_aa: CARSYTNTGDLFF

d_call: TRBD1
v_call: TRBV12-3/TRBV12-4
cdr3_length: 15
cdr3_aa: CASSLGRGVNTEAFF

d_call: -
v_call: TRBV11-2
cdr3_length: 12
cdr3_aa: CANGLTGETQYF

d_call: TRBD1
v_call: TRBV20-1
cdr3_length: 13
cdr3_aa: CSVSGQGRTETFF